This TCR beta chain was documented in a study of B cell selection in AIRE deficiency. A remark on this clone: Its antigen is not identified.

Sequencing was performed with immunoSEQ multiplex PCR; in TCRdb, only in-frame clones are kept and a portion is missing. The data show about 19,000 clones, with about 93% seen just once and approximately 1% held by the top ten. The study's findings and limits: Healthy Tconv contained 36.6% of shared healthy Treg sequences; only TCRbeta sequenced.

Regulatory T cells were sorted as CD4+CD25hiCD127low/negative cells. The TCR was taken from a human donor in good health. Sequencing used CD4+CD25+ Tregs sorted from PBMCs.

The DNA for the CDR3 is TGTGCCAGCAGCCTCGCTGGCGGCTACCTTCAAGCTTTCTTT. This encodes CASSLAGGYLQAFF. The rearrangement joins TRBV28 to TRBJ1-1, with D hard to call. CDR1 is MDHEN, CDR2 SYDVKM, per germline. This CDR3 is 14 amino acids long. The germline V and J ends were trimmed by 6 bases and 9 bases, with 20 bases remaining between them. Drawing the rest from reference TRBV28 and TRBJ1-1, the complete variable domain is DVKVTQSSRYLVKRTGEKVFLECVQDMDHENMFWYRQDPGLGLRLIYFSYDVKMKEKGDIPEGYSVSREKKERFSLILESASTNQTSMYLCASSLAGGYLQAFFGQGTRLTVV.